These 9 T cell receptor beta chains originate from one sample sequenced in a study of T cell responses to AZD1222 COVID-19 vaccine. TCRdb's table, derived via immunoSEQ multiplex PCR, lists solely in-frame clones and lacks some. Of about 100,000 clones in the sample, roughly 91% are singletons; the top ten hold 1.5% to 2%. This specimen was peripheral blood, taken on day 0 of AZD1222 vaccination. The receptors stem from an adult in good health.

The chain joins TRBV7-3 to TRBJ2-5; either TRBD1 or TRBD2 may supply D (5 bases each). CDR1 is SGHTA, CDR2 FQGTGA, per germline. The V gene lost 6 bases and the J gene lost 4 bases, with 18 bases spanning the gap. CDR3 length equals 15 residues. The DNA of the CDR3 is TGTGCCAGCAGTCGAATACGTGGGGGTCTAGAGACCCAGTACTTC. Residues: CASSRIRGGLETQYF.

The rearrangement links TRBV19 to TRBJ2-2; a weak D match, TRBD1 (5 bases). Trimming shortened V by 6 bases and J by 0 bases, and 14 bases separated the two germline ends. Germline values: CDR1 LNHDA, CDR2 SQIVND (reference sequence). The CDR3 has 16 amino acids. The CDR3, as DNA: TGTGCCAGTAGCATGACAGTTCACGCGAACACCGGGGAGCTGTTTTTT. Its translation: CASSMTVHANTGELFF.

The chain combines TRBV27 with TRBJ2-7, with TRBD1 identical over 8 bases. This CDR3 comprises 15 residues. V was clipped by 7 bases and J by 0 bases; unmatched bases: 8. Germline V lookup: CDR1 MNHEY, CDR2 SMNVEV (reference sequence). CDR3: CASKPATGVSYEQYF. The CDR3 DNA reads TGTGCCAGCAAACCCGCGACAGGGGTCTCCTACGAGCAGTACTTC.

J is TRBJ2-6 and V is TRBV19; no reliable D call. Germline-derived CDR1 and CDR2 are LNHDA and SQIVND (reference sequence). Between the trimmed V and J ends, which lost 8 bases and 0 bases, there was a span of 5 bases. The CDR3 extends over 13 amino acids. The CDR3 sequence: CASSDSGANVLTF. In DNA, the CDR3 is TGTGCCAGTTCGGACTCTGGGGCCAACGTCCTGACTTTC.

V and J are TRBV28 and TRBJ2-1, with no clear D. This CDR3 spans 13 amino acids. Germline values: CDR1 MDHEN, CDR2 SYDVKM. The V end lost 5 bases, the J end lost 6 bases, and 11 bases lay between the germline ends. As DNA, the CDR3 is TGTGCCAGCAGTACCCGTGTGGCCAATGAGCAGTTCTTC. Translating gives CASSTRVANEQFF.

This chain uses TRBV11-3 with TRBJ2-4, with 7 bases that match TRBD2. CDR1 and CDR2 (germline): SGHNT, YENEEA. V was pared by 6 bases and J by 1 base, with 9 bases of the junction left unmatched. The length of the CDR3 is 16 residues. The CDR3 sequence: CASSTSAPWAKNIQYF. The CDR3, as DNA: TGTGCCAGCAGTACTAGCGCCCCCTGGGCCAAAAACATTCAGTACTTC. Full variable domain (rest looked up from reference TRBV11-3 and TRBJ2-4): EAGVVQSPRYKIIEKKQPVAFWCNPISGHNTLYWYLQNLGQGPELLIRYENEEAVDDSQLPKDRFSAERLKGVDSTLKIQPAELGDSAVYLCASSTSAPWAKNIQYFGAGTRLSVL.

The gene calls are TRBV7-8 and TRBJ2-7; 7 positions agree with TRBD2. J gave up 2 bases and V 5 bases, and 9 bases lay outside the gene matches. The CDR3 consists of 15 residues. Per germline, CDR1 SGHVS and CDR2 FQNEAQ. The CDR3 DNA sequence: TGTGCCAGCAGCCAAAGCGGGATGGCGGCCTACGAGCAGTACTTC. Translation gives CASSQSGMAAYEQYF.

The chain recombines TRBV12-3 or TRBV12-4 with TRBJ1-2, with a possible D match to TRBD1 (5 bases). The CDR3 contains 12 residues. V lost 7 bases and J lost 5, with 11 bases in between. CDR3 sequence (DNA): TGTGCCAGCACCACAGGTTTTTATGGCTACACCTTC. Translation gives CASTTGFYGYTF.

This clone was seen a handful of times. The rearrangement uses TRBV27 and TRBJ2-1; 12 bases align to TRBD1. Germline loops: CDR1 MNHEY, CDR2 SMNVEV (reference sequence). Losses at the gene ends were 3 bases for V and 9 bases for J; bases not matched to a gene: 9. The CDR3 spans 16 residues. DNA of the CDR3: TGTGCCAGCAGTTTGGGGACAGGGGGCCCGGTAGGTGAGCAGTTCTTC. Amino acid sequence: CASSLGTGGPVGEQFF.